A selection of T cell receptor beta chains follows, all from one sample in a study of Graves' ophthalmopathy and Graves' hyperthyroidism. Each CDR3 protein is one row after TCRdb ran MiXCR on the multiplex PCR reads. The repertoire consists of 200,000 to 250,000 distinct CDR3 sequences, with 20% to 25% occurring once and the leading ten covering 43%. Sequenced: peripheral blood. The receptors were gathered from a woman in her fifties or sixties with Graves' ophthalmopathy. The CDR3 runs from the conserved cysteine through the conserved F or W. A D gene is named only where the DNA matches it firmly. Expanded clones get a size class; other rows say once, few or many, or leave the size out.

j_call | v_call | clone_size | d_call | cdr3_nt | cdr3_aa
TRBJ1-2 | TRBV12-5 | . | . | TGTGCTAGTGGTTTGGAAGAAGGCGGGGCAGTCGGCTACACCTTC | CASGLEEGGAVGYTF
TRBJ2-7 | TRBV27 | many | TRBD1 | TGTGCCAGCAGTTCCACTACAGGGGATTTGTTCGAGCAGTACTTC | CASSSTTGDLFEQYF
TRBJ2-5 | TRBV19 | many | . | TGTGCCAGTAGCCAACAGGGTTTGGGAGAGACCCAGTACTTC | CASSQQGLGETQYF
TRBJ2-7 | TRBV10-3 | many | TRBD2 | TGTGCCATCAGCATTAAAGCGGGAGATGGCGAGCAGTACTTC | CAISIKAGDGEQYF
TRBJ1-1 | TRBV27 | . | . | TGTGCCAGCAGTTTATCTTTGGGGACTGAAGCTTTCTTT | CASSLSLGTEAFF
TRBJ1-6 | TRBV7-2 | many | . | TGTGCCAGCAGCCTCTATACCTGGCCAGGCTCACCCCTCCACTTT | CASSLYTWPGSPLHF
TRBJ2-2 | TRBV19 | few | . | TGTGCCAGTAGTATGACGGGGCGCACCGGGGAGCTGTTTTTT | CASSMTGRTGELFF
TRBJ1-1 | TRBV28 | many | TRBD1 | TGTGCCAGCAACCAGGGACAGGCGAAAACTGAAGCTTTCTTT | CASNQGQAKTEAFF
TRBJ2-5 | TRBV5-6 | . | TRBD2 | TGTGCCAGCAGCTACAGGATAGCGGGAGGGGATGAGACCCAGTACTTC | CASSYRIAGGDETQYF
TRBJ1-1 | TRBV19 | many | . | TGTGCCAGTAGTCGAGCCAGGCAAACTGAAGCTTTCTTT | CASSRARQTEAFF
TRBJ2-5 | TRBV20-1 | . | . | TGCAGTGCTAGAGAGGACAGACAAGAGACCCAGTACTTC | CSAREDRQETQYF
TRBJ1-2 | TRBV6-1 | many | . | TGTGCCAGCAGCATTGGACAGTCCCCACATGGCTACACCTTC | CASSIGQSPHGYTF
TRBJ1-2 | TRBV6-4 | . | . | TGTGCCAGCAGCCGCGAGAAGGGCTATGGCTACACCTTC | CASSREKGYGYTF
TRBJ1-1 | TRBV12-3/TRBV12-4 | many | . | TGTGCCAGCAGCCAGGGGTATCCGGGTACTGAAGCTTTCTTT | CASSQGYPGTEAFF
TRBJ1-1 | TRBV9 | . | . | TGTGCCAGCAGCCCCGGGACACCGAACACTGAAGCTTTCTTT | CASSPGTPNTEAFF
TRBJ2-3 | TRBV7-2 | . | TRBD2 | TGTGCCAGCAGCTTACTAGCGGGAGAGGATACGCAGTATTTT | CASSLLAGEDTQYF
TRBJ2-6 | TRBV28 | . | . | TGTGCCAGCAGTTCCCCAGGGACTGGGGCCAACGTCCTGACTTTC | CASSSPGTGANVLTF
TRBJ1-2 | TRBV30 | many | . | TGTGCCCGTTCGGGGGGGCCGAACTATGGCTACACCTTC | CARSGGPNYGYTF
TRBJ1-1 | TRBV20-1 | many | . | TGCAGTGCTAGAGGTTGGCATGGGGGCGCGGGTGGCACTGAAGCTTTCTTT | CSARGWHGGAGGTEAFF
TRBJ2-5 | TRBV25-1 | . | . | TGTGCCAGCAGTGAGAGGGGGGGCGGGGAGACCCAGTACTTC | CASSERGGGETQYF
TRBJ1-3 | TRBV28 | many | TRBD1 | TGTGCCACCACAGGGGGCAGCGGGCGCACCATATATTTT | CATTGGSGRTIYF
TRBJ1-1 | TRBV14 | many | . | TGTGCCAGCAGCCCGAGGCTGAACACTGAAGCTTTCTTT | CASSPRLNTEAFF
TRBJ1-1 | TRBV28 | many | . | TGTGCCACCCGGAGGGGGGGATCCACTGAAGCTTTCTTT | CATRRGGSTEAFF
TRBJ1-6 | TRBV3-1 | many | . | TGTGCCAGCAGCGATAGATCGGACCAACCCCTCCACTTT | CASSDRSDQPLHF